The 25 T cell receptor beta chains reported below all come from one sample, sequenced in a study of blood T cells in healthy people across ages. With a J-beta primer mix and a sample-barcoded 5' primer, a second PCR ran 7 to 11 cycles. TCRdb analysed the 5' RACE reads with MiXCR anew, one entry per CDR3 protein. The data contain around 1.5 million distinct CDR3 sequences, roughly 59% of them singletons. The specimen was blood. The receptors stem from a man aged 18 to 29 in good health.

The rearrangement joins TRBV9 to TRBJ2-1; either TRBD1 or TRBD2 may fit D (6 bases each). This CDR3 comprises 17 residues. Germline CDR1 SGDLS, CDR2 YYNGEE. The ends were cut back, 4 bases at V and 7 bases at J, with 24 bases in the middle. CDR3 sequence reads: CASSSPRGAVVGNEQFF. The CDR3 DNA reads as TGTGCCAGCAGCAGCCCGAGGGGGGCCGTGGTTGGTAATGAGCAGTTCTTC.

Concerning this clonotype itself: A much more abundant neighbour one base away suggests this may be a read error. The CDR3 DNA is TGCGCCGGCAGCCTCGACAGGGTGGCGGTTGGCTACACCTTC. As protein: CAGSLDRVAVGYTF. The rearrangement uses TRBV4-1 and TRBJ1-2; 7 bases are a match to TRBD1. The germline CDR1 and CDR2 sequences are MGHRA and YSYEKL. The CDR3 is 14 residues long.

This clonotype was seen more than once but under ten times. The chain couples TRBV27 to TRBJ1-6; possible D gene TRBD1, 5 bases. Germline loops: CDR1 MNHEY, CDR2 SMNVEV (reference sequence). V was cut by 5 bases and J by 8 bases, with 13 bases left in between. The CDR3 spans 14 residues. This CDR3 is CASSLGTGYSPLHF. CDR3 nucleotide sequence: TGTGCCAGCAGTCTAGGGACGGGCTATTCACCCCTCCACTTT.

Written as DNA, the CDR3 is TGTGCCAGCAGCCCCTTCGGGCGGGAGGGCTCCTACAATGAGCAGTTCTTC. Its protein product is CASSPFGREGSYNEQFF. The chain has TRBV3-1 and TRBJ2-1; 9 nucleotides line up with TRBD2. This CDR3 region has 17 residues. V gave up 4 bases and J gave up 0 bases; unmatched junction bases: 7. The germline V gene has CDR1 LGHDT and CDR2 YNNKEL (reference sequence).

This clonotype has a handful of counts. V and J are TRBV7-2 and TRBJ1-5, with TRBD1 matching over 7 bases. The V gene end was trimmed by 3 bases and the J gene end by 7 bases; junction bases not matched to a gene: 6. The CDR3 has 14 amino acids. The germline gives CDR1 SGHTA, CDR2 FQGNSA. Here the CDR3 DNA reads TGTGCCAGCAGCTTGCGACAGGGAGCCCAGCCCCAGCATTTT. The encoded protein is CASSLRQGAQPQHF.

There are many counts of this clonotype. The V call is TRBV7-9, the J call TRBJ2-7, with D possibly matching TRBD1 (6 bases). The CDR3 totals 12 residues. V dropped 8 bases and J dropped 5 bases, with 13 bases sitting between them. CDR1 is SEHNR, CDR2 FQNEAQ, per germline (reference sequence). The CDR3 sequence: CASSFTGNEQYF. The CDR3 coding sequence is TGTGCCAGCTCCTTTACAGGGAACGAGCAGTACTTC. The full variable domain, its missing parts supplied by reference TRBV7-9 and TRBJ2-7, is DTGVSQNPRHKITKRGQNVTFRCDPISEHNRLYWYRQTLGQGPEFLTYFQNEAQLEKSRLLSDRFSAERPKGSFSTLEIQRTEQGDSAMYLCASSFTGNEQYFGPGTRLTVT.

The chain carries TRBV20-1 and TRBJ2-7; D gene uncertain. The CDR3 is made up of 15 amino acids. Germline lookup yields CDR1 DFQATT and CDR2 SNEGSKA (reference sequence). V lost 0 bases, J lost 3 bases, and 15 bases lay in between. The DNA of the CDR3 is TGCAGTGCTAGAGACCCAGACCTCCCCAACTACGAGCAGTACTTC. Its protein is CSARDPDLPNYEQYF.

This rearrangement joins TRBV29-1 to TRBJ1-4, with TRBD1 as a possible D gene (6 bases). V lost 4 bases to trimming and J lost 3 bases, with 9 bases between them. The CDR3 contains 13 residues. Germline assignment: CDR1 SQVTM and CDR2 ANQGSEA. In DNA form, the CDR3 reads TGCAGCGTTGGTACAGGGTCTAATGAAAAACTGTTTTTT. Protein: CSVGTGSNEKLFF.

The rearrangement links TRBV24-1 to TRBJ2-1; perhaps TRBD2 as D (6 bases). The V end lost 2 bases, the J end lost 5 bases, and 6 bases lay between the germline ends. The CDR3 extends over 13 amino acids. The germline V gene encodes CDR1 KGHDR and CDR2 SFDVKD. The CDR3 coding sequence is TGTGCCACCAGTGATTGGGAGGACAATGAGCAGTTCTTC. Protein: CATSDWEDNEQFF.

The CDR3 DNA reads TGTGCCAGCAGCTTGTTGGAGGTTGGAACGGACTATGGCTACACCTTC. Amino acids: CASSLLEVGTDYGYTF. J is TRBJ1-2 and V is TRBV5-5; D uncertain. The CDR3 has 16 amino acids. V dropped 1 base and J dropped 3 bases, with 16 bases sitting between them. Germline V gene sequence: CDR1 SGHKS, CDR2 YYEKEE (reference sequence).

This rearrangement joins TRBV3-1 to TRBJ2-7; 9 nucleotides align to TRBD2. Germline assignment: CDR1 LGHDT and CDR2 YNNKEL (reference sequence). Trimming at V came to 6 bases and at J to 2 bases, leaving 8 bases not matched to a gene. CDR3 length: 15 amino acids. CDR3 region: CASRRSGGHTYEQYF. CDR3 in DNA: TGTGCCAGCAGACGAAGCGGGGGGCACACCTACGAGCAGTACTTC.

This chain links TRBV4-2 with TRBJ2-7; 11 nucleotides line up with TRBD1. The CDR3 consists of 18 residues. V lost 3 bases, J lost 0 bases, and 10 bases stayed unmatched. From germline, CDR1 is LGHNA and CDR2 YNFKEQ. The CDR3 loop is CASSHRVRGTGGSYEQYF. The CDR3 nucleotides are TGTGCCAGCAGCCACAGAGTCCGCGGGACAGGGGGCTCCTACGAGCAGTACTTC.

This clonotype was seen only once. The J gene is TRBJ2-1, the V gene TRBV7-9; perhaps D is TRBD1 or TRBD2 (7 bases each). This CDR3 comprises 12 residues. The V gene lost 8 bases and the J gene lost 14 bases, with 19 bases spanning the gap. Germline V gene data show CDR1 as SEHNR and CDR2 as FQNEAQ (reference sequence). CDR3 region: CASGPRGGLKFF. CDR3 nucleotides: TGTGCCAGCGGCCCCAGGGGGGGACTGAAGTTCTTC.

This clonotype was observed a handful of times. This rearrangement joins TRBV20-1 to TRBJ2-2; D possibly corresponds to TRBD2 (8 bases). The germline V gene encodes CDR1 DFQATT and CDR2 SNEGSKA (reference sequence). V was pared by 5 bases and J by 7 bases, with 14 bases between. The CDR3 is 13 residues long. In nucleotides, the CDR3 is TGCAGTGCTGGGACTAGACAGGGCGGGGAGCTGTTTTTT. This codes for CSAGTRQGGELFF.

This rearrangement joins TRBV6-5 to TRBJ1-6; 9 nucleotides line up with TRBD1. The germline CDR1 and CDR2 sequences are MNHEY and SVGAGI. The CDR3 consists of 14 residues. The trim removed 10 bases at V and 7 bases at J, leaving 8 bases unmatched. Here the CDR3 DNA reads TGTGCCACCAAACAGGGGGCTAGAAATTCACCCCTCCACTTT. Amino acid sequence: CATKQGARNSPLHF.

The gene calls are TRBV18 and TRBJ1-1, with D unclear. Germline V gene data show CDR1 as KGHSH and CDR2 as LQKENI. This CDR3 contains 13 residues. V lost 4 bases and J 3 bases, leaving 9 bases between the germline ends. CDR3: CASSLNDDTEAFF. CDR3 coding DNA: TGTGCCAGCTCACTCAATGATGACACTGAAGCTTTCTTT.

The rearrangement links TRBV15 to TRBJ2-5, with 9 bases aligning to TRBD2. The J call may be mistaken, given a closer DNA end match to TRBJ2-7. The CDR3 contains 15 residues. Germline V gives CDR1 LNHNV, CDR2 YYDKDF (reference sequence). The CDR3: CATSRELAGVSEQYF. CDR3 sequence (DNA): TGTGCCACCAGCAGAGAACTAGCGGGTGTAAGCGAGCAGTACTTC.

The sample holds a few counts of this clonotype. V is TRBV27 and J is TRBJ2-1; possibly TRBD1 for D (5 bases). CDR3 length equals 17 residues. The V gene lost 1 base and the J gene lost 0 bases, with 13 bases spanning the gap. Germline-derived CDR1 and CDR2 are MNHEY and SMNVEV (reference sequence). CDR3 sequence reads: CASSLFATGSSYNEQFF. DNA of the CDR3: TGTGCCAGCAGTTTATTTGCCACAGGAAGCTCCTACAATGAGCAGTTCTTC.

The chain links TRBV5-1 to TRBJ2-7; no reliable D call. The V end was cut by 4 bases, the J end by 1 base, with 9 bases between. Per germline, CDR1 SGHRS and CDR2 YFSETQ. The CDR3 is 13 amino acids. The CDR3 spells CASSGSASYEQYF. The DNA for the CDR3 is TGCGCCAGCAGCGGAAGCGCTTCCTACGAGCAGTACTTC.

V gene TRBV4-1 combines with J gene TRBJ2-1, with D perhaps TRBD1 (6 bases). The V gene lost 1 base and the J gene lost 6 bases, with 13 bases spanning the gap. Germline CDR1 and CDR2: MGHRA and YSYEKL. The CDR3 totals 15 residues. This chain's CDR3 is CASSQGQGPFNEQFF. The CDR3 DNA reads as TGCGCCAGCAGCCAAGGCCAGGGGCCCTTCAATGAGCAGTTCTTC.

This chain links TRBV6-2 or TRBV6-3 with TRBJ2-3; 8 bases are a match to TRBD2. Germline assignment: CDR1 MNHEY and CDR2 SVGEGT. This CDR3 is built from 15 residues. Losses at the gene ends were 4 bases for V and 4 bases for J; bases not matched to a gene: 7. The CDR3 nucleotides are TGTGCCAGCAGTTTGTTCCACGGGGGGGCAGATACGCAGTATTTT. It translates to CASSLFHGGADTQYF.

This chain joins TRBV20-1 and TRBJ1-5, with 9 bases aligning to TRBD1. V dropped 5 bases and J dropped 5; count of bases not matched to a gene: 10. Germline CDR1 reads DFQATT; CDR2 reads SNEGSKA (reference sequence). The CDR3 loop spans 15 amino acids. CDR3 coding DNA: TGCAGTGCTGCTTCGGGACAGGGCGTTGATCAGCCCCAGCATTTT. Translation gives CSAASGQGVDQPQHF.

The table lists this clonotype with a few counts. The chain has TRBV29-1 and TRBJ2-1; TRBD1 matches 10 bases. With 7 bases clipped from V and 7 bases from J, the junction kept 10 bases outside the gene matches. The germline V gene has CDR1 SQVTM and CDR2 ANQGSEA. The CDR3 length is 14 residues. The CDR3 nucleotides are TGCAGCGCCGACGACAGGGGGCGTAGTAATGAGCAGTTCTTC. This gives the protein CSADDRGRSNEQFF.

This clonotype was picked up a small number of times. This chain links TRBV27 with TRBJ1-1; D not certain. With 6 bases removed from V and 4 bases from J, the gap between germline ends came to 15 bases. This CDR3 is 14 amino acids long. Germline V gene lookup returns CDR1 MNHEY and CDR2 SMNVEV (reference sequence). CDR3 loop: CASRQGRSATEAFF. The CDR3 DNA is TGTGCCAGCAGGCAAGGCAGGTCGGCCACTGAAGCTTTCTTT.

This clonotype was seen only once. This sequence joins TRBV10-3 and TRBJ2-1; unclear D gene. Trimming removed 0 bases from V and 14 bases from J, with 11 bases in between. Germline CDR1 and CDR2: ENHRY and SYGVKD. The CDR3 is 12 amino acids. DNA of the CDR3: TGTGCCATCAGTGAGTCCCCGAGCCGGGAGTTCTTC. Its protein is CAISESPSREFF.